This T cell receptor (beta chain) comes out of a study of regulatory T cells in long-lasting Graves disease. Background on the study: Patients newly diagnosed with Graves' had been on antithyroid drugs for under 3 months.

Combining iRepertoire HTBI primers with Arm-PCR of CDR3 regions, the authors built TCR beta libraries. TCRdb passed the multiplex PCR reads through MiXCR, listing each CDR3 protein once. This sample has some 250,000 distinct CDR3 sequences; 15% to 20% occur once, and the top ten carry about 15%. Whole-study results and caveats: Accuracy was possibly reduced by small sample size.

The germline gives CDR1 LGHDT, CDR2 YNNKEL (reference sequence). V gave up 5 bases and J gave up 1 base, with 17 bases separating them. The CDR3 length is 16 residues. The time point denotes: newly diagnosed GD, antithyroid drugs for less than 3 months. PBMCs provided the RNA from which the TCR library was made. This clonotype was observed many times. Antigen specificity is unknown. This sample was shared with a second study, whose subject was T cells in Graves' hyperthyroidism and ophthalmopathy. From that paper: Over 18 months, lack of ophthalmopathy progression marked Graves' hyperthyroidism as stable.

The J gene is TRBJ1-2, the V gene TRBV3-1; no firm D call. The TCR sequence derives from a woman in her 30s with Graves disease. The sample consisted of peripheral blood mononuclear cells (PBMCs), taken at new diagnosis, from a patient treated with antithyroid drugs. The CDR3, as DNA: TGTGCCAGCAGCTTGGATGGGCAGTCGCTTAACTATGGCTACACCTTC. Residues: CASSLDGQSLNYGYTF.